This TCR beta chain was profiled in a study of blood T cell repertoires in COVID-19. Study-level information: Nucleic acid was either cDNA or gDNA, and it came from T cells, B-cell-depleted T cells, or PBMCs.

The method was immunoSEQ multiplex PCR; TCRdb's version includes in-frame clones alone and lacks a portion of them. The sample consists of tens of thousands of clones, more than 75% of them appearing once. Germline V gene lookup returns CDR1 MDHEN and CDR2 SYDVKM. Trimming took 5 bases from V and 2 from J; bases not matched to a gene: 3. The CDR3 is 15 residues long. The sequenced sample consisted of peripheral blood. V gene TRBV28 combines with J gene TRBJ2-5, with 12 bases matching TRBD2. The sequence came from a woman older than 75 with acute or convalescent COVID-19. The CDR3 DNA follows: TGTGCCAGCAGTGTGACTAGCGGGGGACAAGAGACCCAGTACTTC. This translates into CASSVTSGGQETQYF.